Each of the 18 T cell receptor beta chains below was sequenced from the same sample in a study of blood T cell repertoires in COVID-19. Sequencing was performed with immunoSEQ multiplex PCR; in TCRdb, only in-frame clones are kept and a portion is missing. The profile shows some 150,000 clones, 84% of them singletons. The sequencing sample was made of PBMCs or T cells enriched from blood (not recorded which). All receptors derive from a woman aged 45-65 years who had been exposed to COVID-19.

The genes are TRBV7-2 and TRBJ2-3, with 16 bases matching TRBD2. CDR3 length equals 19 residues. CDR1 and CDR2 from the germline V gene are SGHTA and FQGNSA. J gave up 4 bases and V 5 bases, and 12 bases lay outside the gene matches. The CDR3 region is CASSLGLAGGRRVSDTQYF. The CDR3 DNA follows: TGTGCCAGCAGCCTGGGACTAGCGGGAGGGAGAAGGGTTTCAGATACGCAGTATTTT.

The chain has TRBV14 and TRBJ2-3; a possible D gene is TRBD1 (5 bases). Trimming pared 5 bases from V and 0 bases from J, leaving 18 bases between. The CDR3 is 17 amino acids. Germline V CDR1 and CDR2: SGHDN, FVKESK. CDR3 residues: CASSNGVTTASTDTQYF. The CDR3, as DNA: TGTGCCAGCAGCAATGGGGTTACGACAGCTAGCACAGATACGCAGTATTTT.

The V gene is TRBV27, the J gene TRBJ2-1, with 7 bases lining up with TRBD2. Germline V gene sequence: CDR1 MNHEY, CDR2 SMNVEV (reference sequence). V lost 4 bases, J lost 6 bases, and 9 bases stayed unmatched. This CDR3 has 15 residues. The CDR3 bases are TGTGCCAGCAGTTCATCGGCTAGCGGATTCAATGAGCAGTTCTTC. It yields the protein CASSSSASGFNEQFF.

CDR3 coding DNA: TGCGCCAGCAGCTCTGGGGGGAGCAACAGGAACAATGAGCAGTTCTTC. It is translated as CASSSGGSNRNNEQFF. The rearrangement joins TRBV5-1 to TRBJ2-1; a weak D match, TRBD2 (6 bases). The V end was cut by 3 bases, the J end by 5 bases, with 18 bases between. This CDR3 spans 16 amino acids. The V gene's germline CDR1 is SGHRS and CDR2 YFSETQ.

This chain joins TRBV10-1 and TRBJ2-3; the match to TRBD2 covers 7 bases. Germline values: CDR1 WNHNN, CDR2 SYGVQD (reference sequence). Trimming cost V 4 bases and J 6 bases; bases outside gene matches: 7. CDR3 length: 14 residues. The CDR3 reads CASSGRGGLDTQYF. CDR3 DNA: TGCGCCAGCAGTGGGAGGGGAGGGCTCGATACGCAGTATTTT.

Here the CDR3 DNA reads TGTGCCAGCAGCCAACCGTGGGCCCTTTCCTACGAGCAGTACTTC. Protein product: CASSQPWALSYEQYF. J is TRBJ2-7 and V is TRBV3-1 (or the pseudogene TRBV3-2); unclear D gene. The CDR3 is made up of 15 amino acids. V was cut by 2 bases and J by 1 base, with 12 bases left in between. Per the germline V gene, CDR1 is LGHDT and CDR2 is YNNKEL (reference sequence).

This clone was counted once. The V and J genes are TRBV7-2 and TRBJ1-1; the D is unclear. Germline V gene lookup returns CDR1 SGHTA and CDR2 FQGNSA. The CDR3 is 15 residues long. V lost 1 base to trimming and J lost 3 bases, with 12 bases between them. CDR3: CASSLEGTRYTEAFF. As DNA, the CDR3 is TGTGCCAGCAGCTTAGAAGGTACGAGGTACACTGAAGCTTTCTTT.

A remark on this clone: This specimen includes other DNA sequences encoding the same CDR3. The CDR3 is CASSPRGFQPQHF. DNA of the CDR3: TGTGCCAGCAGTCCCAGGGGTTTCCAGCCCCAGCATTTT. V is TRBV6-5 and J is TRBJ1-5, with D perhaps matching TRBD1 (6 bases). This CDR3 contains 13 residues. V was trimmed by 5 bases and J by 7 bases, leaving 12 bases between them. Germline V CDR1 and CDR2: MNHEY, SVGAGI.

This chain links TRBV18 with TRBJ2-1; 8 positions agree with TRBD1. Germline-derived CDR1 and CDR2 are KGHSH and LQKENI. V shed 5 bases, J shed 7 bases, and the junction held 4 bases outside the gene matches. This CDR3 has 13 amino acids. The CDR3 coding sequence is TGTGCCAGCTCATCCGGACAGGGAAATGAGCAGTTCTTC. This translates into CASSSGQGNEQFF.

This clone showed up just a few times. The J gene is TRBJ2-5, the V gene TRBV28, with D unclear. This CDR3 has 12 residues. V was cut by 6 bases and J by 6 bases, with 11 bases left in between. In germline, CDR1 is MDHEN, CDR2 SYDVKM. The CDR3: CASSHISKTQYF. In DNA form, the CDR3 reads TGTGCCAGCAGCCACATATCGAAGACCCAGTACTTC.

This rearrangement joins TRBV5-4 to TRBJ1-2; 8 bases fit TRBD1. Germline V gene lookup returns CDR1 SGHNT and CDR2 YYREEE (reference sequence). CDR3 length: 13 amino acids. Trimming removed 4 bases from V and 3 bases from J; junction bases left unmatched: 2. The CDR3 nucleotides are TGTGCCAGCAGCCAGGGGGCGGACTATGGCTACACCTTC. This gives the protein CASSQGADYGYTF.

J is TRBJ2-3 and V is TRBV7-6; 9 bases agree with TRBD2. This CDR3 region has 21 residues. Germline loops: CDR1 SGHVS, CDR2 FNYEAQ. The junction had 21 bases not matched to a gene; V was cut back by 5 bases and J by 0 bases. DNA of the CDR3: TGTGCCAGCAGCCACCCACGAACCGACAGTAGGGCGGGGGGGAGCACAGATACGCAGTATTTT. Protein product: CASSHPRTDSRAGGSTDTQYF.

The chain employs TRBV5-1 and TRBJ2-1; 11 positions agree with TRBD2. There are 18 residues in the CDR3. V gave up 1 base and J gave up 2 bases; unmatched junction bases: 8. Germline loops: CDR1 SGHRS, CDR2 YFSETQ. The DNA for the CDR3 is TGCGCCAGCAGCTTGTGGGCTGTAGCGGGAGGGACCTACAATGAGCAGTTCTTC. It specifies CASSLWAVAGGTYNEQFF.

The rearrangement links TRBV6-5 to TRBJ1-1; TRBD1 is a possible D gene (6 bases). The V gene's germline CDR1 is MNHEY and CDR2 SVGAGI. The CDR3 has 11 residues. V was pared by 8 bases and J by 10 bases, with 14 bases between. The CDR3 reads CASVLGTTAFF. The CDR3 nucleotides read TGTGCCAGCGTACTAGGGACAACAGCTTTCTTT.

The chain uses TRBV7-9 and TRBJ1-4, with a tentative D call TRBD1 (5 bases). The CDR3 extends over 16 amino acids. With 5 bases removed from V and 0 bases from J, the gap between germline ends came to 13 bases. CDR1 and CDR2 (germline): SEHNR, FQNEAQ (reference sequence). CDR3 in DNA: TGTGCCAGCAGCCGATTAGGGGCGGCAACTAATGAAAAACTGTTTTTT. Translated, it gives CASSRLGAATNEKLFF.

The J gene is TRBJ1-6, the V gene TRBV9; D gene ambiguous. The V and J ends lost 3 bases and 3 bases respectively, with 7 bases between them. Germline assignment: CDR1 SGDLS and CDR2 YYNGEE. The CDR3 has 14 amino acids. The CDR3 bases are TGTGCCAGCAGCGCCCGGGACTATAATTCACCCCTCCACTTT. It encodes CASSARDYNSPLHF.

The chain is built from TRBV27 and TRBJ2-1; TRBD2 aligns across 8 bases. After removal of 6 bases from V and 14 bases from J, the junction contained 15 bases not matched to a gene. The CDR3 sequence is 14 residues long. Germline CDR1 is MNHEY and CDR2 is SMNVEV (reference sequence). CDR3: CASRTPGLVTAEFF. The CDR3 DNA sequence: TGTGCCAGCAGGACCCCGGGACTAGTTACGGCCGAGTTCTTC.

The V call is TRBV4-3, the J call TRBJ1-2, with D uncertain. V was shortened by 0 bases and J by 2 bases, with 7 bases between the two germline ends. This CDR3 has 14 residues. The germline gives CDR1 LGHNA, CDR2 YSLEER. The CDR3 spells CASSQDSGNYGYTF. The CDR3 nucleotides are TGCGCCAGCAGCCAAGATTCGGGGAACTATGGCTACACCTTC.